The next 6 T cell receptor beta chains were all read from a single sample in a study of cytomegalovirus exposure and HLA in healthy donors. With 60 Vbeta and 13 Jbeta primers, the PCR was carried out. Sequencing was performed with immunoSEQ multiplex PCR; in TCRdb, only in-frame clones are kept and a portion is missing. Of roughly 120,000 clones in the sample, 65% to 80% were seen once. Sequencing input: PBMCs. The receptors stem from a human donor in good health.

J is TRBJ2-7 and V is TRBV6-6, with 7 bases lining up with TRBD1. With V trimmed by 2 bases and J by 5 bases, 0 bases remained unmatched. The CDR3 has 12 residues. From germline, CDR1 is MNHNY and CDR2 SVGAGI (reference sequence). The CDR3 spells CASSYGTDEQYF. The DNA for the CDR3 is TGTGCCAGCAGTTACGGGACAGACGAGCAGTACTTC.

This sequence joins TRBV5-1 and TRBJ2-2, with TRBD1 matching over 8 bases. Germline V CDR1 and CDR2: SGHRS, YFSETQ. The CDR3 sequence is 15 residues long. The V and J ends lost 7 bases and 4 bases, in that order; junction bases with no gene match: 9. The CDR3 reads CASGRGQGPTGELFF. The CDR3 DNA reads as TGCGCCAGCGGGAGAGGACAGGGTCCCACCGGGGAGCTGTTTTTT.

The V and J genes are TRBV7-3 and TRBJ2-2, with 9 bases lining up with TRBD1. This CDR3 has 17 residues. J lost 6 bases, V lost 0 bases, and 8 bases had no gene match. Germline V gives CDR1 SGHTA, CDR2 FQGTGA. The CDR3 spells CASSLTSQGALPGELFF. As DNA, the CDR3 is TGTGCCAGCAGCTTAACTTCACAGGGGGCGCTTCCCGGGGAGCTGTTTTTT.

The chain has TRBV6-5 and TRBJ2-7; the D is unclear. The CDR3 extends over 11 amino acids. V dropped 7 bases and J dropped 2 bases, with 6 bases sitting between them. Germline V gene sequence: CDR1 MNHEY, CDR2 SVGAGI. CDR3 sequence: CASTFTYEQYF. The CDR3 DNA reads TGTGCCAGCACATTCACCTACGAGCAGTACTTC.

The chain is built from TRBV28 and TRBJ2-5; 8 bases are shared with TRBD1. This CDR3 is built from 15 residues. Germline V gives CDR1 MDHEN, CDR2 SYDVKM. V was clipped by 3 bases and J by 5 bases; unmatched bases: 8. DNA of the CDR3: TGTGCCAGCAGTTTCCCCACAGGGGGTCGGGAGACCCAGTACTTC. Its translation is CASSFPTGGRETQYF.

The rearrangement links TRBV11-2 to TRBJ2-6, with D maybe TRBD2 (5 bases). CDR3 length: 16 amino acids. Per germline, CDR1 SGHAT and CDR2 FQNNGV. Trimming took 1 base from V and 0 from J, leaving 7 bases between them. CDR3 sequence (DNA): TGTGCCAGCAGCTTAGCGGCGGGCTCTGGGGCCAACGTCCTGACTTTC. Its translation is CASSLAAGSGANVLTF.